Below are 9 T cell receptor beta chains sequenced from a single sample in a study of blood T cells in healthy people across ages. A second PCR, run for about 6 to 12 cycles, used a sample-barcoded 5' primer plus a J-beta primer mix. TCRdb processed the 5' RACE reads anew with MiXCR; each CDR3 protein has one entry. The repertoire has about 640,000 distinct CDR3 sequences, 58% of them found once; the top ten carry 30% to 40%. The sequencing sample was made of blood. All receptors come from a man in his sixties in good health.

The chain uses TRBV3-1 and TRBJ2-1, with TRBD2 matching over 11 bases. CDR3 length: 16 residues. Trimming cost V 1 base and J 4 bases; bases outside gene matches: 3. In germline, CDR1 is LGHDT, CDR2 YNNKEL (reference sequence). CDR3 coding DNA: TGTGCCAGCAGCCAAGGCCTAGCGGGGGGATACAATGAGCAGTTCTTC. Amino acid sequence: CASSQGLAGGYNEQFF.

The V and J genes are TRBV4-2 and TRBJ2-2; TRBD2 might be the D (5 bases). CDR1 and CDR2 (germline): LGHNA, YNFKEQ. Between the trimmed V and J ends, which lost 7 bases and 4 bases, there was a span of 22 bases. The CDR3 contains 17 residues. The CDR3 DNA is TGTGCCAGCACCTCGACTCTCCCACTCGAGGGCACCGGGGAGCTGTTTTTT. It translates to CASTSTLPLEGTGELFF.

This clonotype was detected a few times. The V and J genes are TRBV12-3 or TRBV12-4 and TRBJ2-5, with 13 bases lining up with TRBD2. V lost 8 bases to trimming and J lost 1 base; unmatched junction nucleotides: 7. The CDR3 spans 16 residues. The CDR3 loop is CASSPLAGGPQETQYF. Written as DNA, the CDR3 is TGTGCCAGCTCCCCACTAGCGGGGGGGCCCCAAGAGACCCAGTACTTC.

This clonotype has just a few counts. This chain joins TRBV10-3 and TRBJ1-5; no firm D call. This CDR3 has 13 amino acids. Germline values: CDR1 ENHRY, CDR2 SYGVKD. V was cut by 4 bases and J by 3 bases, with 7 bases left in between. CDR3 sequence (DNA): TGTGCCATCAGTGTATCGCCCAATCAGCCCCAGCATTTT. Encoded protein: CAISVSPNQPQHF.

This clonotype has only one observation. V usage is TRBV10-3 and J usage is TRBJ2-3; TRBD2 agrees at 8 bases. This CDR3 has 16 amino acids. V lost 7 bases and J lost 3; bases outside the gene matches: 12. Germline V gives CDR1 ENHRY, CDR2 SYGVKD. Here the CDR3 DNA reads TGTGCCATCAAGCCCGGGGTTGCGGGGGGAACAGATACGCAGTATTTT. Its protein is CAIKPGVAGGTDTQYF.

The chain combines TRBV7-9 with TRBJ2-1; perhaps D is TRBD1 or TRBD2 (6 bases each). The V gene's germline CDR1 is SEHNR and CDR2 FQNEAQ (reference sequence). Trimming pared 1 base from V and 4 bases from J, leaving 17 bases between. This CDR3 region has 17 residues. CDR3 region: CASSLGGGWGAYNEQFF. The DNA for the CDR3 is TGTGCCAGCAGCTTAGGGGGTGGGTGGGGGGCTTACAATGAGCAGTTCTTC.

The chain uses TRBV7-9 and TRBJ2-1; 10 nucleotides align to TRBD2. Germline CDR1 is SEHNR and CDR2 is FQNEAQ (reference sequence). The CDR3 is made up of 19 amino acids. Trimming cost V 0 bases and J 7 bases; bases outside gene matches: 15. The CDR3 spells CASSLAMPRAGLAFNEQFF. For the CDR3, the DNA is TGTGCCAGCAGCTTAGCGATGCCCAGGGCGGGACTAGCGTTTAATGAGCAGTTCTTC. The full variable domain, with the rest looked up from reference TRBV7-9 and TRBJ2-1, is DTGVSQNPRHKITKRGQNVTFRCDPISEHNRLYWYRQTLGQGPEFLTYFQNEAQLEKSRLLSDRFSAERPKGSFSTLEIQRTEQGDSAMYLCASSLAMPRAGLAFNEQFFGPGTRLTVL.

The rearrangement joins TRBV27 to TRBJ2-1, with 7 bases aligning to TRBD2. From germline, CDR1 is MNHEY and CDR2 SMNVEV (reference sequence). After removal of 2 bases from V and 2 bases from J, the junction contained 9 bases not matched to a gene. The CDR3 is made up of 17 amino acids. CDR3 region: CASSLGAGRDTYNEQFF. DNA of the CDR3: TGTGCCAGCAGTTTAGGGGCAGGGAGGGATACCTACAATGAGCAGTTCTTC.

This chain connects TRBV6-5 to TRBJ2-4, with D perhaps assigned TRBD1 or TRBD2 (6 bases each). The germline CDR1 and CDR2 sequences are MNHEY and SVGAGI. CDR3 length: 16 residues. V dropped 0 bases and J dropped 1 base, with 10 bases sitting between them. The chain's CDR3 is CASSYSGGSAKNIQYF. CDR3 bases: TGTGCCAGCAGTTACTCGGGGGGCTCGGCCAAAAACATTCAGTACTTC.